In its sample, the clone carrying this TCR beta chain was seen a few times. The antigen remains unidentified. The data were obtained in a study of identical twins. V was pared by 0 bases and J by 9 bases, with 8 bases between. Germline CDR1 and CDR2: DFQATT and SNEGSKA (reference sequence). The CDR3 runs to 11 residues. MiXCR, applied by TCRdb to the 5' RACE reads, yields one record per CDR3 protein. The sample contains around 480,000 distinct CDR3 sequences, 14% of which appear only once. Regarding the study as a whole: Among monozygotic twins, out-of-frame TCR alpha sharing exceeded what models predicted. The authors drew conclusions from cross-sectional statistical analysis rather than following the same donors.

The data also belong to a second study, concerning yellow fever vaccine responses in identical twins. That paper notes: A vaccine T cell response that seemed partly convergent and partly personalized was reported in twins.

The sequenced material came from CD4+ T cells sorted from blood. The sequence came from a woman in her late teens or twenties in good health. V is TRBV20-1 and J is TRBJ2-5; D ambiguous. The CDR3 region is CSAREDGAQYF. The CDR3 region has the DNA TGCAGTGCTAGAGAAGATGGGGCCCAGTACTTC.